This T cell receptor (beta chain) was identified during a study of blood T cells in healthy people across ages (dated by TCRdb to about 2015). About the investigation overall: Template switching captured roughly one uniquely barcoded TCR beta cDNA molecule per two T cells in model experiments. Donors of different ages were randomly distributed across sequencing lanes to avoid experimental bias. The study measured age-related changes in TCR beta repertoire diversity using deep sequencing normalized with unique cDNA molecular identifiers. Four age groups were formed from the donors: young (average approximately 15 years), middle-aged (less than 40), aged (62) and long-lived (less than 85). Using the same blood draw, the study looked at two additional independent replicas of 1 million unique cDNA reads for two donors, one aged 18 to 29 and the other aged 80 or older.

Via the germline V gene, CDR1 is LGHNA and CDR2 YNFKEQ. Unmatched junction bases come to 0, with V trimmed by 1 base and J by 4 bases. Taken from cysteine to phenylalanine, the CDR3 has 13 residues. CDR3 DNA is the only sequence kept; it has 39 bases, read in frame from the first base. Points the paper makes about the study in general: Because the CMV infection status of the donors was unknown, age-related changes in expanded clonotypes may potentially have been confounded. Because profiling used bulk unsorted PBMCs, naive and antigen-experienced compartments could not be compared conclusively. Observed TCR beta diversity correlated strongly with the percentage of naive T cells measured by flow cytometry. Observed TCR beta diversity per million T cells fell roughly linearly with age, and a significant reduction was already apparent by age around 40. Estimates of total diversity from one million sequenced T cells were regarded as lower bounds and underestimates. Compared with the aged group, the long-lived group had more naive CD4+ T cells, fewer expanded clones and increased TCR diversity, a pattern suggesting age selection.

The roughly 39 donors, aged about 6 to 95 years, were systemically healthy Caucasian individuals from Russia. Each donor gave approximately 10 milliliters of peripheral blood, collected into EDTA-treated Vacutainer tubes. Ficoll-Paque density-gradient centrifugation was used to isolate PBMCs, with at least 6.5 million obtained per sample. Total RNA was extracted from PBMCs with Trizol reagent, with at least 5.5 micrograms obtained per sample. For every donor, flow cytometry on a PBMC aliquot measured the percentage of naive CD45RAhigh/CD27high T cells. The table lists this clonotype with a few counts. Its antigen is unknown. There are no base qualities to consult, and no much larger clone falls within one base. Library preparation used 5' RACE. The instrument given in TCRdb is Illumina HiSeq 2500. A second about 7 to 12 cycle PCR used a sample-barcoded 5' primer and a J-beta primer mix. A template-switch 5' adaptor carrying 12 random nucleotides introduced a unique molecular identifier onto each TCR beta cDNA molecule. Each sample yielded at least 2.5 million CDR3-containing paired-end reads. All of the RNA was converted into first-strand cDNA using the Mint cDNA synthesis kit, with a TRBC-specific oligonucleotide serving as the primer. All cDNA was treated with uracil-DNA glycosylase and then went through a first 18-cycle PCR with the universal primers M1SS and BC2_uni_R. The authors processed their data as follows. For normalization, 1 million high-quality reads, each with a distinct molecular identifier, were randomly selected from each sample. Instead of being binned into consensus sequences, reads with shared molecular identifiers were discarded. CDR3 identification, clonotype clustering and error correction used MiTCR with a Q25 quality threshold and the strictest error-elimination algorithm. Lower-bound total TCR beta diversity was estimated with a nonparametric unseen species model using Euler transformation. The raw public data were reprocessed by TCRdb itself: fastp quality trimming at Q25, MiXCR clonotype calling, in-frame beta chains only. Duplicate CDR3 protein sequences are folded into a single record with the most common DNA and genes. What appears here as the V and J calls and clone size reflects TCRdb's work, not the paper's. The sample profile shows around 1.5 million distinct CDR3 sequences; 35% to 45% of them were found once. Under 8% of the sample belongs to the ten largest clones.

This receptor was obtained from a woman between 18 and 30 years old in good health. The sample was blood. Rearrangement joined TRBV4-2 to TRBJ2-5, with 7 junctional bases fitting TRBD2. The nucleotides are TGTGCCAGCAGCCAAGCGGGAGGAGAGACCCAGTACTTC. It encodes CASSQAGGETQYF.